These T cell receptor beta chains were read from a single sample in a study of T cells after yellow fever vaccination. Each CDR3 protein is one row after TCRdb ran MiXCR on the 5' RACE reads. The profile shows 300,000 or so distinct CDR3 sequences, around 4.1% of them singletons. This material consisted of PBMCs, taken 5 days after the yellow fever booster vaccination. Receptors were obtained from a man between 18 and 29 years old who received the YFV17D yellow fever vaccine. Each CDR3 is given with its conserved first and last residue. The order of the fields is J gene, clone size, V gene, D gene, CDR3 DNA, CDR3 protein. The D gene is left open where the match is weak. A clone size is listed for some rows: how often the clone was seen (once, few, many), or a class if it is expanded.

J gene: TRBJ1-5; clone size: few; V gene: TRBV2; D gene: NA; CDR3 DNA: TGTGCCAGCAGTGAATGGAGTTTCGTGCAGCCCCAGCATTTT; CDR3 protein: CASSEWSFVQPQHF
J gene: TRBJ1-1; clone size: NA; V gene: TRBV25-1; D gene: NA; CDR3 DNA: TGTGCCAGCAGTGGGGCTTGGGGCACTGAAGCTTTCTTT; CDR3 protein: CASSGAWGTEAFF
J gene: TRBJ2-1; clone size: few; V gene: TRBV28; D gene: NA; CDR3 DNA: TGTGCCAGCAGGCCCCTTGGGGAAGGGTCCTACAATGAGCAGTTCTTC; CDR3 protein: CASRPLGEGSYNEQFF
J gene: TRBJ2-5; clone size: many; V gene: TRBV7-2; D gene: NA; CDR3 DNA: TGTGCCAGCAGCTTAGCGTGGCTGCAAGAGACCCAGTACTTC; CDR3 protein: CASSLAWLQETQYF
J gene: TRBJ1-1; clone size: NA; V gene: TRBV18; D gene: TRBD1; CDR3 DNA: TGTGCCAGCTCAGACCCCGGACAGGGTGAAGCTTTCTTT; CDR3 protein: CASSDPGQGEAFF
J gene: TRBJ2-1; clone size: few; V gene: TRBV29-1; D gene: TRBD2; CDR3 DNA: TGCAGCGGCGGACTAGCGGGGGCTGAGCAGTTCTTC; CDR3 protein: CSGGLAGAEQFF
J gene: TRBJ2-6; clone size: few; V gene: TRBV5-1; D gene: TRBD1; CDR3 DNA: TGCGCCAGCAGCTTACAGGGGGCATCGGGGGCCAACGTCCTGACTTTC; CDR3 protein: CASSLQGASGANVLTF
J gene: TRBJ1-1; clone size: few; V gene: TRBV5-5; D gene: NA; CDR3 DNA: TGTGCCAGCAGCTCAAACCCCGGGAGGGACACTGAAGCTTTCTTT; CDR3 protein: CASSSNPGRDTEAFF
J gene: TRBJ1-6; clone size: few; V gene: TRBV5-4; D gene: TRBD1; CDR3 DNA: TGTGCCAGCAGACCCGACAGGGGGGGCGCAGGGTCACCCCTCCACTTT; CDR3 protein: CASRPDRGGAGSPLHF
J gene: TRBJ2-2; clone size: many; V gene: TRBV24-1; D gene: TRBD1; CDR3 DNA: TGTGCCACCCGGCAGGGGGATTTTTGTTACACCGGGGAGCTGTTTTTT; CDR3 protein: CATRQGDFCYTGELFF
J gene: TRBJ2-7; clone size: NA; V gene: TRBV7-9; D gene: TRBD1; CDR3 DNA: TGTGCCAGCAGCCTGACAGGGATCCACGAGCAGTACTTC; CDR3 protein: CASSLTGIHEQYF
J gene: TRBJ2-5; clone size: few; V gene: TRBV5-4; D gene: NA; CDR3 DNA: TGTGCCAGCAGCGCTCTTGGCTTGGGAGAGACCCAGTACTTC; CDR3 protein: CASSALGLGETQYF
J gene: TRBJ1-1; clone size: NA; V gene: TRBV14; D gene: NA; CDR3 DNA: TGTGCCAGCAGCGTTCTATTGGGGGCAAGCACTGAAGCTTTCTTT; CDR3 protein: CASSVLLGASTEAFF
J gene: TRBJ1-1; clone size: NA; V gene: TRBV20-1; D gene: NA; CDR3 DNA: TGCAGTGGCAAGTCAGGGGCCATGAACACTGAAGCTTTCTTT; CDR3 protein: CSGKSGAMNTEAFF
J gene: TRBJ1-1; clone size: NA; V gene: TRBV4-2; D gene: TRBD1; CDR3 DNA: TGTGCCAGCAGCCAACCGGGACAGGGTTACACTGAAGCTTTCTTT; CDR3 protein: CASSQPGQGYTEAFF
J gene: TRBJ2-2; clone size: few; V gene: TRBV20-1; D gene: TRBD2; CDR3 DNA: TGCAGTGCGCTAGCGGGGGGGCCCACCGGGGAGCTGTTTTTT; CDR3 protein: CSALAGGPTGELFF
J gene: TRBJ2-7; clone size: many; V gene: TRBV7-6; D gene: NA; CDR3 DNA: TGTGCCAGCAGCTCCGCGGGACATCTAAGCGAGCAGTACTTC; CDR3 protein: CASSSAGHLSEQYF
J gene: TRBJ1-4; clone size: few; V gene: TRBV4-2; D gene: NA; CDR3 DNA: TGTGCCAGCAGCCAAGCTGAGGACGAGTTTTTAGAAAAACTGTTTTTT; CDR3 protein: CASSQAEDEFLEKLFF
J gene: TRBJ1-5; clone size: few; V gene: TRBV12-3/TRBV12-4; D gene: NA; CDR3 DNA: TGTGCCAGCAGCAGAGGAATCGGGAGCAATCAGCCCCAGCATTTT; CDR3 protein: CASSRGIGSNQPQHF
J gene: TRBJ1-2; clone size: many; V gene: TRBV27; D gene: NA; CDR3 DNA: TGTGCCAGCAGTTTGGGGAAGCGGGCCTATGGCTACACCTTC; CDR3 protein: CASSLGKRAYGYTF
J gene: TRBJ1-2; clone size: NA; V gene: TRBV10-3; D gene: NA; CDR3 DNA: TGTGCCATCTCAACGGGGCTCTATGGCTACACCTTC; CDR3 protein: CAISTGLYGYTF
J gene: TRBJ1-5; clone size: NA; V gene: TRBV7-6; D gene: NA; CDR3 DNA: TGTGCCAGCACCCAGGGTGGCGGACTCGAACAGCCCCAGCATTTT; CDR3 protein: CASTQGGGLEQPQHF
J gene: TRBJ2-5; clone size: few; V gene: TRBV4-3; D gene: NA; CDR3 DNA: TGCGCCAGCAGCCAAGAGGCACTAGGACAAGAGACCCAGTACTTC; CDR3 protein: CASSQEALGQETQYF
J gene: TRBJ2-1; clone size: NA; V gene: TRBV1; D gene: NA; CDR3 DNA: TGCACCAGCAGCCAAGATCGGGAGGGTGAGCAGTTCTTC; CDR3 protein: CTSSQDREGEQFF
J gene: TRBJ2-3; clone size: few; V gene: TRBV7-9; D gene: TRBD1; CDR3 DNA: TGTGCCAGCAGAAATGACAGGGGGCCTTACACAGATACGCAGTATTTT; CDR3 protein: CASRNDRGPYTDTQYF
J gene: TRBJ2-3; clone size: many; V gene: TRBV7-6; D gene: NA; CDR3 DNA: TGTGCCAGCAGGGTAGGGCCCCGAGAGGAAGATACGCAGTATTTT; CDR3 protein: CASRVGPREEDTQYF
J gene: TRBJ2-5; clone size: many; V gene: TRBV5-1; D gene: TRBD2; CDR3 DNA: TGCGCCAGCAGCCCTAGGGAGCGGGGGGCCGAGGAGACCCAGTACTTC; CDR3 protein: CASSPRERGAEETQYF
J gene: TRBJ2-1; clone size: NA; V gene: TRBV20-1; D gene: TRBD1; CDR3 DNA: TGCAGTGCTTACAGGGGTTCCTACAATGAGCAGTTCTTC; CDR3 protein: CSAYRGSYNEQFF
J gene: TRBJ1-1; clone size: many; V gene: TRBV7-2; D gene: TRBD1; CDR3 DNA: TGTGCCAGCAGCCGACTCATCTCCCGGACAGGCACTGAAGCTTTCTTT; CDR3 protein: CASSRLISRTGTEAFF
J gene: TRBJ2-1; clone size: few; V gene: TRBV11-3; D gene: NA; CDR3 DNA: TGTGCCAGCAGCCTAGGGGGCGGGGCCGCGGATGAGCAGTTCTTC; CDR3 protein: CASSLGGGAADEQFF
J gene: TRBJ2-1; clone size: few; V gene: TRBV19; D gene: NA; CDR3 DNA: TGTGCCAGTAGTATAGGGGGCACCCGTGAGGAGCAGTTCTTC; CDR3 protein: CASSIGGTREEQFF
J gene: TRBJ1-5; clone size: many; V gene: TRBV18; D gene: TRBD1; CDR3 DNA: TGTGCCAGCTCACCACAGGGGGCTGGCAATCAGCCCCAGCATTTT; CDR3 protein: CASSPQGAGNQPQHF
J gene: TRBJ1-3; clone size: few; V gene: TRBV4-1; D gene: NA; CDR3 DNA: TGCGCCAGCAGCCACCCTGACATTTCTGGAAACACCATATATTTT; CDR3 protein: CASSHPDISGNTIYF